Here is one T cell receptor (beta chain) with its context. It lacks a known antigen. Base-call qualities are not available, and no considerably larger clone is one nucleotide away. The CDR3 starts with the cysteine, ends with the phenylalanine, and has 13 residues. Only the CDR3 region is kept as DNA, spanning 39 bases read in frame from base 1. According to the germline V gene (reference sequence), CDR1 reads MNHEY and CDR2 reads SMNVEV. V and J lose 6 bases and 6 bases, and a span of 12 bases separates them. The sample is drawn from a study of blood T cell repertoires in COVID-19 (dated by TCRdb to the early 2020s). In terms of the full investigation: Samples from collaborators originated in the United States, Italy and Spain and spanned both the acute and convalescent phases of COVID-19. The prospective study material was composed of cDNA or gDNA derived from T cells, B-cell-depleted T cells, or PBMCs. Deeply sampled blood TCRbeta repertoires from subjects exposed to, actively infected with, or recovered from COVID-19 were included in the dataset. The repertoires were released in a freely available public database intended as a resource for research on the immune response to SARS-CoV-2. The samples were drawn from the first 160 participants of the ongoing ImmuneRACE study and from 950 to 1,500 subjects provided by 6 global collaborators. Nearly every sample came with metadata listing a de-identified subject ID, COVID-19 status, age in years and sex. Where HLA class I and class II types were available, the types were taken from metadata supplied by the sample provider, not from assay-based typing. The paper's findings and limits, for the study overall: Clinical and demographic metadata were provided uncurated, with the amount varying by source and participant.

One collaborating source in Seattle enrolled patients during active infection and followed them longitudinally through the course of disease. Whole blood was collected in K2EDTA tubes by collaborating institutions according to the institutions' own protocols. For TCRbeta analysis, collaborators shipped samples as frozen whole blood, isolated PBMCs, or DNA extracted from either of those sample types. TCRbeta CDR3 regions were amplified from genomic DNA by means of the immunoSEQ Assay, a bias-controlled multiplex PCR. Processing in the source paper ran as follows. Within the assay, amplification of reference gene primers was used to estimate how many nucleated cells each sample contained. To quantify the absolute abundance of each unique TCRbeta CDR3 rearrangement, sequence reads were collapsed and filtered. Productive Simpson clonality was computed per sample as the square root of Simpson's diversity index over productive rearrangements. As stored in TCRdb, this immuneACCESS dataset retains in-frame rearrangements with V and J assigned. A fraction of the clones does not appear; measured against another copy, unresolved V genes explain less than half of the discrepancy, and the remainder lacks a known reason. V and J calls and clone size are given by that table; D and trimming were obtained from the DNA. The sample table contains 50,000 to 65,000 clones; only one count was recorded for more than 70% of them. The ten biggest clones cover roughly 16% of the sample.

Sequencing was performed on peripheral blood. This chain is built from TRBV27 and TRBJ1-5; D gene: possibly TRBD1, on 5 matching bases. This sequence originates from a man aged 60-69 years with COVID-19, enrolled during active disease. The CDR3 region: CASRPNGAQPQHF. The sequenced DNA: TGTGCCAGCAGACCTAATGGGGCTCAGCCCCAGCATTTT.